One sample yielded the 28 T cell receptor beta chains listed below, sequenced in a study of cytomegalovirus exposure and HLA in healthy donors (dated by TCRdb to between 2016 and 2019). Preparation of the library involved the immunoSEQ multiplex PCR assay. TCRdb mirrors the immuneACCESS table, restricted to in-frame sequences. Some clones are absent from its copies; in checked studies, under half trace to an unresolved V gene, and the reason for the others is unknown. The sample profile shows 180,000 or so clones; 85% to 90% of them were found once. The top ten constitute roughly 1.5% of the sample. The sequenced material came from PBMCs. The source is a woman between 25 and 40 years old in good health and CMV-seronegative.

The chain couples TRBV9 to TRBJ1-3, with D possibly TRBD1 on 6 matching bases. The V gene's germline CDR1 is SGDLS and CDR2 YYNGEE. CDR3 length: 15 residues. Trimming took off 0 bases at V and 4 bases at J, with 11 bases between the two ends. The CDR3 DNA sequence: TGTGCCAGCAGCGTAGCAGGGGCAGGGGGAAACACCATATATTTT. This encodes CASSVAGAGGNTIYF.

The gene calls are TRBV11-2 and TRBJ1-5; TRBD1 might be the D (5 bases). The V end was cut by 5 bases, the J end by 2 bases, with 13 bases between. In germline, CDR1 is SGHAT, CDR2 FQNNGV. The CDR3 totals 15 residues. The CDR3 nucleotides read TGTGCCAGCAGCCTCCTCGGCAGGGGCAATCAGCCCCAGCATTTT. Its protein product is CASSLLGRGNQPQHF.

The rearrangement joins TRBV27 to TRBJ2-7; 11 bases are shared with TRBD2. V was clipped by 4 bases and J by 4 bases; unmatched bases: 9. Per the germline V gene, CDR1 is MNHEY and CDR2 is SMNVEV (reference sequence). The CDR3 has 16 residues. Written as DNA, the CDR3 is TGTGCCAGCAGTTCAAACTTAGCGGGGGGGCCTTACGAGCAGTACTTC. This translates into CASSSNLAGGPYEQYF.

The chain has TRBV6-1 and TRBJ2-1, with 11 bases identical to TRBD2. With 4 bases clipped from V and 3 bases from J, the junction kept 2 bases outside the gene matches. Germline lookup yields CDR1 MNHNS and CDR2 SASEGT. The CDR3 has 15 amino acids. The CDR3 protein is CASSVLAGDYNEQFF. CDR3 DNA sequence: TGTGCCAGCAGTGTACTAGCGGGGGACTACAATGAGCAGTTCTTC.

The chain carries TRBV18 and TRBJ1-1; D may be TRBD1 (5 bases). Germline loops: CDR1 KGHSH, CDR2 LQKENI. V was pared by 6 bases and J by 3 bases, with 11 bases between. The CDR3 is 13 amino acids. CDR3 in DNA: TGTGCCAGCTCCTCCGTAGGGGACACTGAAGCTTTCTTT. It encodes CASSSVGDTEAFF.

The V gene is TRBV4-1, the J gene TRBJ1-2; 9 nucleotides line up with TRBD1. Unmatched junction bases numbered 12, after V lost 0 bases and J lost 7 bases. This CDR3 is built from 17 residues. Germline loops: CDR1 MGHRA, CDR2 YSYEKL. For the CDR3, the DNA is TGCGCCAGCAGCCAAGATGAGTCCACAGGGGGCCGGGGTGGCTACACCTTC. This sequence encodes CASSQDESTGGRGGYTF.

This sequence joins TRBV30 and TRBJ1-2; TRBD1 matches at 9 bases. The germline V gene has CDR1 GTSNPN and CDR2 SVGIG (reference sequence). The CDR3 spans 15 residues. Trimming cost V 4 bases and J 8 bases; bases outside gene matches: 14. The chain's CDR3 is CAWKTTTGTGNGYTF. Here the CDR3 DNA reads TGTGCCTGGAAAACAACAACCGGGACAGGGAACGGCTACACCTTC.

The rearrangement joins TRBV6-1 to TRBJ2-1; TRBD2 might be the D (5 bases). V gave up 2 bases and J gave up 10 bases, with 15 bases separating them. Per germline, CDR1 MNHNS and CDR2 SASEGT. This CDR3 is built from 14 residues. This chain's CDR3 is CASSEIGDLAEQFF. For the CDR3, the DNA is TGTGCCAGCAGTGAAATAGGAGATTTAGCGGAGCAGTTCTTC.

V and J are TRBV18 and TRBJ1-3, with a weak D call TRBD1 (5 bases). The CDR3 is 17 residues long. Germline V lookup: CDR1 KGHSH, CDR2 LQKENI. The ends were cut back, 4 bases at V and 0 bases at J, with 16 bases in the middle. CDR3 nucleotides: TGTGCCAGCTCACGCTCGGGAGGGACCATCTCTGGAAACACCATATATTTT. Protein: CASSRSGGTISGNTIYF.

This chain uses TRBV6-5 with TRBJ2-5; D is perhaps TRBD1 (5 bases). This CDR3 has 16 amino acids. Trimming pared 2 bases from V and 5 bases from J, leaving 18 bases between. Germline V gives CDR1 MNHEY, CDR2 SVGAGI. CDR3 sequence reads: CASSYTPPDTPETQYF. The DNA of the CDR3 is TGTGCCAGCAGTTACACCCCCCCGGACACCCCGGAGACCCAGTACTTC.

The rearrangement uses TRBV10-1 and TRBJ2-1; 8 nucleotides match TRBD1. V gave up 2 bases and J gave up 9 bases; unmatched junction bases: 9. CDR1 WNHNN and CDR2 SYGVQD come from the germline V gene (reference sequence). This CDR3 comprises 15 residues. The CDR3 DNA reads as TGCGCCAGCAGTGAGCTTCCAGGGGGCTTGGGTGAGCAGTTCTTC. Translating gives CASSELPGGLGEQFF.

This rearrangement joins TRBV29-1 to TRBJ2-7; weak D call: TRBD2 (7 bases). Germline values: CDR1 SQVTM, CDR2 ANQGSEA. This CDR3 contains 13 residues. Trimming cost V 7 bases and J 0 bases, with 13 bases left between them. The CDR3 DNA reads as TGCAGCGCGAGGGGGGGGACCTCCTACGAGCAGTACTTC. Protein: CSARGGTSYEQYF.

This chain connects TRBV30 to TRBJ1-1, with TRBD1 matching 8 bases. From germline, CDR1 is GTSNPN and CDR2 SVGIG (reference sequence). The CDR3 extends over 16 amino acids. The V segment lost 0 bases and the J segment 7 bases; nucleotides outside the gene matches: 13. Written as DNA, the CDR3 is TGTGCCTGGAGTGTACCTCGGGACAGGAATCCAGTTGAAGCTTTCTTT. Its translation is CAWSVPRDRNPVEAFF.

The J gene is TRBJ2-1, the V gene TRBV7-2, with 9 bases fitting TRBD2. V lost 4 bases, J lost 7 bases, and 8 bases stayed unmatched. CDR1 SGHTA and CDR2 FQGNSA come from the germline V gene. CDR3 length: 15 amino acids. The CDR3, as DNA: TGTGCCAGCAGCTCCGAGCGGGGGGTAAGAAATGAGCAGTTCTTC. Translation: CASSSERGVRNEQFF.

The chain uses TRBV5-4 and TRBJ1-5, with a tentative D call TRBD1 (5 bases). Per germline, CDR1 SGHNT and CDR2 YYREEE (reference sequence). This CDR3 region has 15 residues. Trimming left V 0 bases short and J 15 bases short, with 22 bases between. The CDR3 region has the DNA TGTGCCAGCAGCTTGGGGGGGGTTCCCCTAAAGGATTTGCATTTT. Protein sequence: CASSLGGVPLKDLHF.

The V call is TRBV7-9, the J call TRBJ2-5; perhaps TRBD1 as D (7 bases). The length of the CDR3 is 18 residues. Per germline, CDR1 SEHNR and CDR2 FQNEAQ (reference sequence). The V gene lost 5 bases and the J gene lost 5 bases, with 27 bases spanning the gap. The CDR3 region has the DNA TGTGCCAGCAGCCCCCCTAATCGTCGGACAGGAGGGTACGAGACCCAGTACTTC. Translated, it gives CASSPPNRRTGGYETQYF.

The chain links TRBV6-1 to TRBJ2-7; 9 positions match TRBD1. The CDR3 spans 14 residues. Germline trimming cut 6 bases from V and 5 bases from J; bases unmatched to any gene: 8. Per germline, CDR1 MNHNS and CDR2 SASEGT. The CDR3 bases are TGTGCCAGCAGCCGGACGCGGACAGGGGACGAGCAGTACTTC. Protein: CASSRTRTGDEQYF.

There are a few counts of this clone. This chain joins TRBV5-1 and TRBJ2-7; TRBD2 matches 7 bases. The junction had 4 bases not matched to a gene; V was cut back by 2 bases and J by 5 bases. Germline CDR1 is SGHRS and CDR2 is YFSETQ. The CDR3 has 13 amino acids. The CDR3 DNA reads as TGCGCCAGCAGCTTCGGGGGGAATGACGAGCAGTACTTC. Its translation: CASSFGGNDEQYF.

The chain's CDR3 is CASSPERTSNQPQHF. The CDR3 DNA is TGTGCCAGCTCACCAGAGCGGACCAGCAATCAGCCCCAGCATTTT. The genes are TRBV18 and TRBJ1-5; no clear D gene. Germline lookup yields CDR1 KGHSH and CDR2 LQKENI. The length of the CDR3 is 15 residues. Trimming removed 2 bases from V and 1 base from J, with 9 bases in between.

The V and J genes are TRBV2 and TRBJ2-3; 11 bases agree with TRBD2. J gave up 6 bases and V 2 bases, and 4 bases lay outside the gene matches. This CDR3 contains 15 residues. CDR1 and CDR2 (germline): SNHLY, FYNNEI. CDR3 nucleotide sequence: TGTGCCAGCAGTGAACCTAGCGGGGGGTTGGATACGCAGTATTTT. This translates into CASSEPSGGLDTQYF.

This clone was counted only a few times. V is TRBV18 and J is TRBJ2-3; 8 nucleotides agree with TRBD2. Germline CDR1 is KGHSH and CDR2 is LQKENI. This CDR3 has 16 amino acids. The junction had 2 bases not matched to a gene; V was cut back by 0 bases and J by 0 bases. The CDR3 coding sequence is TGTGCCAGCTCACCACCAGGACTAGCAAGCACAGATACGCAGTATTTT. Amino acid sequence: CASSPPGLASTDTQYF. The full variable domain, with the rest looked up from reference TRBV18 and TRBJ2-3, is NAGVMQNPRHLVRRRGQEARLRCSPMKGHSHVYWYRQLPEEGLKFMVYLQKENIIDESGMPKERFSAEFPKEGPSILRIQQVVRGDSAAYFCASSPPGLASTDTQYFGPGTRLTVL.

The chain employs TRBV7-6 and TRBJ2-1, with D hard to call. CDR3 length equals 14 residues. Trimming removed 4 bases at V and 6 bases at J, with 13 bases between. CDR1 and CDR2 (germline): SGHVS, FNYEAQ. CDR3 nucleotides: TGTGCCAGCAGCTCCCGAGTGCCGGGCAATGAGCAGTTCTTC. This gives the protein CASSSRVPGNEQFF.

The rearrangement uses TRBV11-3 and TRBJ2-1, with 9 bases identical to TRBD2. This CDR3 region has 14 residues. V shed 3 bases, J shed 7 bases, and the junction held 4 bases outside the gene matches. CDR1 and CDR2 from the germline V gene are SGHNT and YENEEA. The CDR3 DNA is TGTGCCAGCAGCTTGGCGGGGGGGCTAAATGAGCAGTTCTTC. This translates into CASSLAGGLNEQFF.

This chain uses TRBV20-1 with TRBJ2-7; D is uncertain. From germline, CDR1 is DFQATT and CDR2 SNEGSKA (reference sequence). The germline V and J ends were trimmed by 0 bases and 4 bases, with 4 bases remaining between them. The CDR3 length is 11 residues. The CDR3 sequence: CSARELYEQYF. As DNA, the CDR3 is TGCAGTGCTAGAGAGCTATACGAGCAGTACTTC.

This chain joins TRBV2 and TRBJ2-5; possibly TRBD2 for D (7 bases). Germline CDR1 is SNHLY and CDR2 is FYNNEI. Trimming left V 6 bases short and J 2 bases short, with 16 bases between. This CDR3 has 15 amino acids. The CDR3 DNA reads TGTGCCAGCAGAAGGGGGGGGGCCCAACAAGAGACCCAGTACTTC. Its translation is CASRRGGAQQETQYF. Combining the CDR3 with reference TRBV2 and TRBJ2-5 gives the whole variable domain EPEVTQTPSHQVTQMGQEVILRCVPISNHLYFYWYRQILGQKVEFLVSFYNNEISEKSEIFDDQFSVERPDGSNFTLKIRSTKLEDSAMYFCASRRGGAQQETQYFGPGTRLLVL.

The chain joins TRBV13 to TRBJ1-2, with D perhaps matching TRBD1 (5 bases). V was trimmed by 1 base and J by 6 bases, leaving 18 bases between them. Germline lookup yields CDR1 PRHDT and CDR2 FYEKMQ (reference sequence). The CDR3 consists of 16 residues. The CDR3 loop is CASSLEGWGGVHGYTF. CDR3 bases: TGTGCCAGCAGCTTAGAGGGGTGGGGAGGGGTACATGGCTACACCTTC.

The J gene is TRBJ2-7, the V gene TRBV7-6; perhaps TRBD2 as D (7 bases). V was trimmed by 5 bases and J by 4 bases, leaving 15 bases between them. This CDR3 has 14 amino acids. In germline, CDR1 is SGHVS, CDR2 FNYEAQ. The CDR3 bases are TGTGCCAGCAGCGTAGGGGGGGGAATATACGAGCAGTACTTC. Its protein is CASSVGGGIYEQYF. The entire variable domain, with the rest obtained from reference TRBV7-6 and TRBJ2-7, is as follows: GAGVSQSPRYKVTKRGQDVALRCDPISGHVSLYWYRQALGQGPEFLTYFNYEAQQDKSGLPNDRFSAERPEGSISTLTIQRTEQRDSAMYRCASSVGGGIYEQYFGPGTRLTVT.

This clone was detected only once. The CDR3 DNA follows: TGTGCCAGCAGCCTAAGACAGGGCGGCGATACGCAGTATTTT. Amino acid sequence: CASSLRQGGDTQYF. V gene TRBV9 combines with J gene TRBJ2-3; 7 bases are shared with TRBD1. Per the germline V gene, CDR1 is SGDLS and CDR2 is YYNGEE. The CDR3 has 14 amino acids. V shed 4 bases and J 6 bases; nucleotides not matched to a gene: 8.